These 4 T cell receptor beta chains share one sample of origin, sequenced in a study of shared clonotypes between healthy human individuals. The method was immunoSEQ multiplex PCR; TCRdb's version includes in-frame clones alone and lacks a portion of them. The repertoire consists of around 990,000 clones, with approximately 80% occurring once and the leading ten covering roughly 0.82%. The sample was memory CD4+ T cells from PBMCs. Documented subset: CD45RA-negative fraction. The receptors come from a young man in good health. Some clones in this sample may be carry-over from other donors' samples.

This chain connects TRBV28 to TRBJ2-3, with D unclear. The CDR3 runs to 11 residues. CDR1 is MDHEN and CDR2 is SYDVKM in the germline V gene. Trimming left V 5 bases short and J 14 bases short, with 14 bases between. The DNA of the CDR3 is TGTGCCAGCAGTCTCACATCCCGCCTGTATTTT. Its protein product is CASSLTSRLYF.

Comment on this clone: Its ends do not fully match the called genes, so a read error is possible. The chain has TRBV11-2 and TRBJ1-5, with D possibly matching TRBD1 (6 bases). The CDR3 length is 14 residues. Germline lookup yields CDR1 SGHAT and CDR2 FQNNGV. CDR3: CASSTGMSNQLQHF. DNA for the CDR3: TGTGCCAGCAGCACAGGGATGAGCAATCAGCTCCAGCATTTT.

The chain uses TRBV4-3 and TRBJ1-2; D not resolved. The V and J ends lost 4 bases and 4 bases respectively, with 22 bases between them. The germline V gene encodes CDR1 LGHNA and CDR2 YSLEER. The CDR3 consists of 17 residues. CDR3 sequence (DNA): TGCGCCAGCAGCCCTACAAGGTACGCCAGTACTTCCTATGGCTACACCTTC. It codes for CASSPTRYASTSYGYTF.

This chain connects TRBV6-6 to TRBJ1-2, with D tentatively TRBD1 (5 bases). Trimming removed 0 bases at V and 4 bases at J, with 15 bases between. Germline lookup yields CDR1 MNHNY and CDR2 SVGAGI (reference sequence). The CDR3 runs 16 residues. Written as DNA, the CDR3 is TGTGCCAGCAGTTACTCAAGACCCCGGGGGAGCTATGGCTACACCTTC. Its protein is CASSYSRPRGSYGYTF.